A selection of T cell receptor beta chains follows, all from one sample in a study of blood T cell repertoires in COVID-19. Measured with immunoSEQ multiplex PCR; TCRdb has only the in-frame clones, and not every one. The sample includes 250,000 to 400,000 clones, about 91% of them seen just once. Source material: peripheral blood. Source of these receptors: a woman in her 30s with COVID-19, enrolled during active disease. CDR3s include the opening cysteine and the closing phenylalanine or tryptophan. A D gene is named only where the DNA matches it firmly. Clone sizes are given selectively: once, few, many, or a class where the clone is expanded.

CASRKNQGNYGYTF TGTGCCAGCAGAAAAAATCAGGGTAACTATGGCTACACCTTC TRBJ1-2 14 NA NA TRBV27
CASSERGSNQPQHF TGTGCCAGTAGTGAGAGGGGGAGCAATCAGCCCCAGCATTTT TRBJ1-5 14 NA NA TRBV19
CASKDRVYSNQPQHF TGTGCCAGCAAGGACAGGGTCTATAGCAATCAGCCCCAGCATTTT TRBJ1-5 15 TRBD1 NA TRBV6-5
CSVGDRGDLGGYTF TGCAGCGTGGGGGACAGGGGCGACCTTGGGGGCTACACCTTC TRBJ1-2 14 TRBD1 NA TRBV29-1
CAREDRVRTDTQYF TGTGCCAGGGAAGACAGGGTTCGTACAGATACGCAGTATTTT TRBJ2-3 14 TRBD1 NA TRBV6-5
CATSDGGIGEKLFF TGTGCCACCAGTGACGGCGGGATCGGGGAAAAACTGTTTTTT TRBJ1-4 14 NA NA TRBV24-1
CASSLGSRGTAGNTIYF TGTGCCAGTAGTCTTGGATCCCGGGGGACGGCTGGAAACACCATATATTTT TRBJ1-3 17 NA NA TRBV19
CASSGGTGNYGYTF TGTGCCAGCAGTGGGGGGACAGGCAACTATGGCTACACCTTC TRBJ1-2 14 TRBD1 NA TRBV2
CASSFSPGTNYGYTF TGTGCCAGCAGTTTCTCCCCAGGAACCAACTATGGCTACACCTTC TRBJ1-2 15 NA once TRBV27
CASSQDRITGYYNSPLHF TGTGCCAGCAGCCAAGATCGTATTACGGGATACTATAATTCACCCCTCCACTTT TRBJ1-6 18 NA NA TRBV4-2
CASSPLAGGPREQYF TGTGCCAGCAGTCCCCTAGCGGGGGGGCCTCGGGAGCAGTACTTC TRBJ2-7 15 TRBD2 NA TRBV6-2/TRBV6-3
CASRTGSGETQYF TGTGCCAGCAGGACAGGGAGTGGGGAGACCCAGTACTTC TRBJ2-5 13 TRBD1 NA TRBV27
CASRPGNTGELFF TGTGCCAGCAGACCGGGGAACACCGGGGAGCTGTTTTTT TRBJ2-2 13 NA NA TRBV6-6
CASSLRGEAGNTEAFF TGTGCCAGCAGTTTAAGGGGGGAAGCGGGAAACACTGAAGCTTTCTTT TRBJ1-1 16 NA NA TRBV27
CASSPGGFDGKLFF TGTGCCAGCAGCCCAGGGGGCTTCGATGGAAAACTGTTTTTT TRBJ1-4 14 TRBD1 NA TRBV6-5
CAWSVPTDRNTEAFF TGTGCCTGGAGTGTACCCACGGACAGGAACACTGAAGCTTTCTTT TRBJ1-1 15 NA NA TRBV30
CASSELAGFSSYNEQFF TGTGCCAGCAGTGAACTAGCGGGCTTTAGCTCCTACAATGAGCAGTTCTTC TRBJ2-1 17 TRBD2 NA TRBV2
CASSTDRNTEAFF TGTGCCAGCAGCACGGACAGGAACACTGAAGCTTTCTTT TRBJ1-1 13 NA NA TRBV7-3
CASSHQAGTEAFF TGTGCCAGCAGCCATCAGGCAGGAACTGAAGCTTTCTTT TRBJ1-1 13 NA once TRBV3-1/TRBV3-2
CAIRQGQNGYTF TGTGCCATCAGACAAGGACAGAATGGCTACACCTTC TRBJ1-2 12 NA few TRBV10-3
CASSYREGSKAFF TGTGCCAGCAGTTACCGGGAAGGGTCTAAAGCTTTCTTT TRBJ1-1 13 NA NA TRBV28
CASSVDGGEGTDTQYF TGTGCCAGCAGCGTAGACGGCGGGGAAGGCACAGATACGCAGTATTTT TRBJ2-3 16 NA once TRBV9
CASSASPTSGGRETQYF TGTGCCAGCAGTGCTAGCCCGACTAGCGGGGGGCGAGAGACCCAGTACTTC TRBJ2-5 17 TRBD2 NA TRBV6-1
CASSIRTSGGIDQETQYF TGTGCCAGCAGCATAAGGACTAGCGGGGGTATAGACCAAGAGACCCAGTACTTC TRBJ2-5 18 TRBD2 NA TRBV5-4
CASSAPDSYEQYF TGTGCCAGCAGCGCACCCGACAGCTACGAGCAGTACTTC TRBJ2-7 13 NA NA TRBV7-8
CASSKRDRGYNSPLHF TGCGCCAGCAGCAAGCGGGACAGGGGTTACAATTCACCCCTCCACTTT TRBJ1-6 16 TRBD1 once TRBV5-1
CASSSAGSRAEQYF TGTGCCAGCAGTTCGGCTGGGAGCCGAGCCGAGCAGTACTTC TRBJ2-7 14 NA NA TRBV6-2/TRBV6-3